Listed below are T cell receptor beta chains from one sample, sequenced in a study of human T cells and chemical hapten exposure. TCRdb reanalysed the RACE reads using MiXCR and keeps one entry per CDR3 protein. The sample carries 300,000 to 400,000 distinct CDR3 sequences, approximately 6.3% recorded once. The specimen was whole blood, collected in connection with sensitization to the hapten diphenylcyclopropenone (DPC). These receptors were taken from a woman aged 18-30 years with alopecia areata. Some clones in this sample may be carry-over from other donors' samples. Both conserved end residues are part of each CDR3. Fields, in order: CDR3 length, D gene, clone size, J gene, V gene, CDR3 DNA, CDR3 protein. D genes are given only for firm matches. A row's size may be missing; if present it is once, few, many or a size class.

13,-,few,TRBJ1-2,TRBV28,TGTGCCAGCAGCACAGGAGTCAACTATGGCTACACCTTC,CASSTGVNYGYTF
17,TRBD2,-,TRBJ2-7,TRBV9,TGTGCCAGCAGCGTAGCCGGACTAGCGGGGGGCTCTGGTGAGCAGTACTTC,CASSVAGLAGGSGEQYF
14,-,few,TRBJ1-4,TRBV5-1,TGCGCCAGCAGCTCGGAGGACGGGAATGAAAAACTGTTTTTT,CASSSEDGNEKLFF
14,-,few,TRBJ2-4,TRBV12-3/TRBV12-4,TGTGCCAGCACTCCACAGGGTTTGTTGAACATTCAGTACTTC,CASTPQGLLNIQYF
15,-,-,TRBJ1-5,TRBV28,TGTGCCAGCAGTTTATTGGACAGAAGCAATCAGCCCCAGCATTTT,CASSLLDRSNQPQHF
14,-,-,TRBJ2-3,TRBV27,TGTGCCAGCAGCTATAAGGGGAGCACAGATACGCAGTATTTT,CASSYKGSTDTQYF
13,-,-,TRBJ2-5,TRBV14,TGTGCCAGCAGCCAAAGTCGTGGAGAGACCCAGTACTTC,CASSQSRGETQYF
17,-,many,TRBJ2-7,TRBV4-2,TGTGCCAGCAGCCAAGAAGTCGGCAGCCCTTCGTCCTACGAGCAGTACTTC,CASSQEVGSPSSYEQYF
16,-,-,TRBJ1-5,TRBV7-3,TGTGCCAGCAGCTCCCAACCTACAGGGACGGGGCAGCCCCAGCATTTT,CASSSQPTGTGQPQHF
17,TRBD2,-,TRBJ2-5,TRBV27,TGTGCCAGCAGTTTAATAGTGATGGCTAGCGGGCAAGAGACCCAGTACTTC,CASSLIVMASGQETQYF
16,TRBD2,few,TRBJ2-5,TRBV10-3,TGTGCCATCAGCGCCCAACTAGCGGGGGTCATTGAGACCCAGTACTTC,CAISAQLAGVIETQYF
13,TRBD1,-,TRBJ2-7,TRBV20-1,TGCAGTGCGCACGGACAGGGGGTCTACGAGCAGTACTTC,CSAHGQGVYEQYF
17,-,-,TRBJ1-1,TRBV15,TGTGCCACCAGCCCGGGGGGGGTGGGGGCGGTCGGATTGGAAGCTTTCTTT,CATSPGGVGAVGLEAFF
17,TRBD2,many,TRBJ2-3,TRBV7-2,TGTGCCAGCAGCTCTACTAGCGGGGGACCTATCACAGATACGCAGTATTTT,CASSSTSGGPITDTQYF
12,-,many,TRBJ2-7,TRBV5-1,TGCGCCAGCAGCTCCCGGGACGGCAAGCAGTACTTC,CASSSRDGKQYF
15,-,-,TRBJ1-5,TRBV12-3/TRBV12-4,TGTGCCAGCAGTTTTATCCTCGGGAGGAATCAGCCCCAGCATTTT,CASSFILGRNQPQHF
15,-,-,TRBJ2-3,TRBV9,TGTGCCAGCAGCCACGCACCGGAAAAAGTGAATACGCAGTATTTT,CASSHAPEKVNTQYF
16,TRBD1,many,TRBJ1-2,TRBV4-1,TGCGCCAGCAGTCAAAATGTCCAGGGGGCTCCCTATGGCTACACCTTC,CASSQNVQGAPYGYTF
12,TRBD1,-,TRBJ2-7,TRBV9,TGTGCCAGCAGCATGACAGGGAACGAGCAGTACTTC,CASSMTGNEQYF
15,TRBD2,many,TRBJ2-7,TRBV5-1,TGCGCCAGCAGCCCTTCCGGCGGGGGGCCTTACGAGCAGTACTTC,CASSPSGGGPYEQYF
15,-,few,TRBJ1-4,TRBV28,TGTGCCAGCAGCCACACGCTGGGGGAGATCGAAAAACTGTTTTTT,CASSHTLGEIEKLFF
13,TRBD1,few,TRBJ1-4,TRBV7-2,TGTGCCAGCAGCCGGGACAGGGGCGAGACTTTGTTTTTT,CASSRDRGETLFF
15,TRBD2,many,TRBJ2-3,TRBV28,TGTGCCAGCGGCGGGGGGGCCGCGGGCACAGATACGCAGTATTTT,CASGGGAAGTDTQYF
12,-,many,TRBJ2-3,TRBV6-5,TGTGCCAGCAGTGGATACGCAGATACGCAGTATTTT,CASSGYADTQYF
15,-,few,TRBJ1-5,TRBV12-3/TRBV12-4,TGTGCCAGCACTCTCTCGGGTACTAGCAATCAGCCCCAGCATTTT,CASTLSGTSNQPQHF
14,-,many,TRBJ2-3,TRBV29-1,TGCAGCGTCGGGGGTGGCTCTAGCACAGATACGCAGTATTTT,CSVGGGSSTDTQYF
16,TRBD2,-,TRBJ2-5,TRBV28,TGTGCCACCAACAACGGACTAGCGGGAATGAAAGAGACCCAGTACTTC,CATNNGLAGMKETQYF
15,-,few,TRBJ1-6,TRBV27,TGTGCCAGCAGTTCGGTGGTCAGGGATGTGTCACCCCTCCACTTT,CASSSVVRDVSPLHF
14,TRBD2,-,TRBJ2-5,TRBV7-2,TGTGCCAGCAGCTTAAGAGCGGGGGGCCAGACCCAGTACTTC,CASSLRAGGQTQYF
11,-,many,TRBJ2-7,TRBV28,TGTGCCAGCCTCAGGGGAAATGAGCAGTACTTC,CASLRGNEQYF
14,-,-,TRBJ2-1,TRBV2,TGTGCCAGCCAGAAGAAGAGCTCCTACAATGAGCAGTCCTTC,CASQKKSSYNEQSF
12,TRBD1,many,TRBJ1-2,TRBV29-1,TGCAGCGTTCGACAGGGAAACTATGGCTACACCTTC,CSVRQGNYGYTF
14,-,few,TRBJ2-5,TRBV5-1,TGCGCCAGCAGGAGTAATACGGCCCAAGAGACCCAGTACTTC,CASRSNTAQETQYF
13,-,many,TRBJ2-7,TRBV20-1,TGCAGTGCTAGAGGGACGCGTCTCTACGAGCAGTACTTC,CSARGTRLYEQYF
17,-,many,TRBJ2-1,TRBV6-2/TRBV6-3,TGTGCCAGCAGTTGGGGTATGAGTGCTAATTCCTACAATGAGCAGTTCTTC,CASSWGMSANSYNEQFF
14,-,many,TRBJ1-1,TRBV20-1,TGCAGTGCTAGAGACCCCCTGGGTGACACTGAAGCTTTCTTT,CSARDPLGDTEAFF
14,-,few,TRBJ2-1,TRBV5-6,TGTGCCAGCAGCTTGGGACGGAACTACAATGAGCAGTTCTTC,CASSLGRNYNEQFF
16,-,-,TRBJ1-4,TRBV4-3,TGCGCCAGCAGCCACCCACCCGGGGAAGGAGTAGTAAAACTGTTTTTT,CASSHPPGEGVVKLFF
15,-,few,TRBJ2-6,TRBV3-1,TGTGCCAGCAGCTTTAGGAGCTCTGGGGCCAACGTCCTGACTTTC,CASSFRSSGANVLTF
14,-,many,TRBJ2-7,TRBV4-1,TGCGCCAGCAGGCCAGAGGTTTCCTCCTACGAGCAGTACTTC,CASRPEVSSYEQYF
14,-,once,TRBJ1-4,TRBV7-8,TGTGCCAGCAGCCCGGCTATGTTCTATGAAAAACTGTTTTTT,CASSPAMFYEKLFF
14,TRBD1,many,TRBJ2-7,TRBV28,TGTGCCAGCACCCAGACAGGGAATACCTACGAGCAGTACTTC,CASTQTGNTYEQYF
18,TRBD2,many,TRBJ2-5,TRBV6-2/TRBV6-3,TGTGCCAGCAGCACTCAGCGGGGTAGCGGCCGATTACAAGAGACCCAGTACTTC,CASSTQRGSGRLQETQYF
13,-,few,TRBJ2-7,TRBV11-2,TGTGCCAGCAGCTTCGTTCCCGAAGCCGAGCAGTACTTC,CASSFVPEAEQYF
16,TRBD2,few,TRBJ2-2,TRBV20-1,TGCAGTGCTAGAGATCTACTAGCGGGGAGGACCGGGGAGCTGTTTTTT,CSARDLLAGRTGELFF
12,TRBD1,-,TRBJ2-7,TRBV6-2/TRBV6-3,TGTGCCAGCAGCCACGACAGGGCCGAGCAGTACTTC,CASSHDRAEQYF
14,-,-,TRBJ2-3,TRBV5-1,TGCGCCACCAAGACAGTGTTTGCGGGAGATACGCAGTATTTT,CATKTVFAGDTQYF
16,-,-,TRBJ1-1,TRBV6-5,TGTGCCAGCAGCTCCCATAGGGGGGGGAGAAACACTGAAGCTTTCTTT,CASSSHRGGRNTEAFF
17,-,many,TRBJ2-4,TRBV2,TGTGCCAGCAGTGGAGCGTCCGGGACGCCCTTTTACTCGTTTCAGTACTTC,CASSGASGTPFYSFQYF
13,TRBD1,-,TRBJ1-2,TRBV2,TGTGCCAGCAGTGACAGGGGGCAGGTCGGCTACACCTTC,CASSDRGQVGYTF
12,-,many,TRBJ2-1,TRBV25-1,TGTGCCAGCAGCCTTAGGAGCGATGAGCAGTTCTTC,CASSLRSDEQFF